A selection of T cell receptor beta chains follows, all from one sample in a study of T cell clones after liver transplantation. The assay was immunoSEQ multiplex PCR, and TCRdb's table has in-frame clones only and misses some. Found here are roughly 15,000 clones, around 90% of them singletons; the top ten hold roughly half. The input for sequencing was CD8+ T cells from blood, taken before liver transplant. The receptor source for this set is a human donor who received a liver transplant. The conserved cysteine and the conserved F or W are not part of the CDR3 here. Fields, in order: J gene, V gene, CDR3 length, D gene, CDR3 protein. A D gene is named only where the DNA matches it firmly.

j_call: TRBJ2-7; v_call: TRBV4-2; cdr3_length: 12; d_call: -; cdr3_aa: ASSQEDNPYEQY
j_call: TRBJ2-7; v_call: TRBV6-5; cdr3_length: 11; d_call: -; cdr3_aa: ASSYSTDYEQY
j_call: TRBJ2-7; v_call: TRBV9; cdr3_length: 11; d_call: -; cdr3_aa: ASSRGPLYEQY
j_call: TRBJ1-1; v_call: TRBV15; cdr3_length: 13; d_call: -; cdr3_aa: ATGEADRRYTEAF
j_call: TRBJ2-1; v_call: TRBV7-6; cdr3_length: 15; d_call: TRBD2; cdr3_aa: ASSLGTSGRGMYEQF
j_call: TRBJ2-7; v_call: TRBV13; cdr3_length: 13; d_call: TRBD1; cdr3_aa: ASSPTGQGEDEQY
j_call: TRBJ1-1; v_call: TRBV7-9; cdr3_length: 14; d_call: -; cdr3_aa: ASSSTPGTANTEAF
j_call: TRBJ2-3; v_call: TRBV20-1; cdr3_length: 9; d_call: TRBD2; cdr3_aa: SAGGTSEQY
j_call: TRBJ2-1; v_call: TRBV29-1; cdr3_length: 10; d_call: -; cdr3_aa: SVPPTYNEQF
j_call: TRBJ2-1; v_call: TRBV27; cdr3_length: 12; d_call: -; cdr3_aa: ASSYPRRFNEQF
j_call: TRBJ2-7; v_call: TRBV19; cdr3_length: 11; d_call: TRBD1; cdr3_aa: ASNFGQGYEQY
j_call: TRBJ2-3; v_call: TRBV7-9; cdr3_length: 13; d_call: TRBD2; cdr3_aa: ASSFSGSSTDTQY